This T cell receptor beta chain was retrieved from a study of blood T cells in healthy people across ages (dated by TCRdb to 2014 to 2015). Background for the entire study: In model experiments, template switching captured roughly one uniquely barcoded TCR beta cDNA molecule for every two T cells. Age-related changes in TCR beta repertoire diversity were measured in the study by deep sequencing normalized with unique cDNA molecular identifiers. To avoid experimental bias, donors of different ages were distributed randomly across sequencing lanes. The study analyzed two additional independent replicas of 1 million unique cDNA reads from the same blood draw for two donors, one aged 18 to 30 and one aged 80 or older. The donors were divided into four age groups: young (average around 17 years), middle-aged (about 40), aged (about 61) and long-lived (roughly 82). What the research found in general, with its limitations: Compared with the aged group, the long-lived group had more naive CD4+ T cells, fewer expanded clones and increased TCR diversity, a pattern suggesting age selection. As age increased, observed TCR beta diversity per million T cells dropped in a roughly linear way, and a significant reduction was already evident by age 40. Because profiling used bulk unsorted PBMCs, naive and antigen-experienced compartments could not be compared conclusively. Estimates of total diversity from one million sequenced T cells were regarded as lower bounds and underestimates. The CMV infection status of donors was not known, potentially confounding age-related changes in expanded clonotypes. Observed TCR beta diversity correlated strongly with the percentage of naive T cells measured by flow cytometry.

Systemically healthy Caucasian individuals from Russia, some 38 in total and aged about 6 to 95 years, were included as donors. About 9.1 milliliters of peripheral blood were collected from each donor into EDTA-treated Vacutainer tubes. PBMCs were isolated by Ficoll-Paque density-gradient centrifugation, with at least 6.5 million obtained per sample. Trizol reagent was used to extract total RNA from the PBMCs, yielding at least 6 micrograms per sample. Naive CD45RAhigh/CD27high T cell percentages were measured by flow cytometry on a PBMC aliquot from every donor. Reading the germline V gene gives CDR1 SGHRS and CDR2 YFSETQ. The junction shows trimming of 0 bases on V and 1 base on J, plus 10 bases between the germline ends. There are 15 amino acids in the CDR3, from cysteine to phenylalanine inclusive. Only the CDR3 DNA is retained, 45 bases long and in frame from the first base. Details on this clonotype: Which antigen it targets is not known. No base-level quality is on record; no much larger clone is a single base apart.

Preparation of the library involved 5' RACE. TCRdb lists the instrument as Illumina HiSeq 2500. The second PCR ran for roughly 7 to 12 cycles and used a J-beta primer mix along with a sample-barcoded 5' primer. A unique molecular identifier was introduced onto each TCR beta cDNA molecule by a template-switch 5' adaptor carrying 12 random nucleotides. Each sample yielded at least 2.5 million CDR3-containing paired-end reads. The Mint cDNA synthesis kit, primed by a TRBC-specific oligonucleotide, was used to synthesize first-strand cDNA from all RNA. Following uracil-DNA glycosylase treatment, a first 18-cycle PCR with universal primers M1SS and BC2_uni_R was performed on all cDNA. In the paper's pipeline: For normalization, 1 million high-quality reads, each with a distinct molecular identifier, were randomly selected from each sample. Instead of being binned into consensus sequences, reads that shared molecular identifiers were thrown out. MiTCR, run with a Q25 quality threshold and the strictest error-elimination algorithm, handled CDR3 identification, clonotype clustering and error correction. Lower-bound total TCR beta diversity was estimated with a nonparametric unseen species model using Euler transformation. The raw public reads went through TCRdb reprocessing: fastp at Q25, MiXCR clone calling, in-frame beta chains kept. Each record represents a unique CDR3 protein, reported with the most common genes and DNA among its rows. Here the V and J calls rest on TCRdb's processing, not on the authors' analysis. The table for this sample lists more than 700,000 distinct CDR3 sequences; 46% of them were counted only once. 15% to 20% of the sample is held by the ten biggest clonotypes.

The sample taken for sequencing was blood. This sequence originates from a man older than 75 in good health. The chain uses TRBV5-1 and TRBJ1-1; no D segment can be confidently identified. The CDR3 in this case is CASSLGLSGNTEAFF. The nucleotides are TGCGCCAGCAGCTTGGGTCTGTCGGGGAACACTGAAGCTTTCTTT.